This TCR beta chain was sequenced for a study of blood T cell repertoires in COVID-19. V was trimmed by 4 bases and J by 3 bases, leaving 14 bases between them. The CDR3 length is 15 residues. Per the germline V gene, CDR1 is SGHRS and CDR2 is YFSETQ. Original analysis: Estimated nucleated cell counts came from reference gene primer amplification. Sequenced by immunoSEQ multiplex PCR; TCRdb stores in-frame clones only, minus some. V, J and clone size are those of that table, while D and trimming were read from the DNA. Found here are about 190,000 clones, 85% to 90% of them singletons; the top ten hold approximately 4%.

This rearrangement joins TRBV5-1 to TRBJ2-1; the D gene is possibly TRBD2 (7 bases). The sequence derives from a human donor in a cohort sampled during active COVID-19. Sequencing used peripheral blood. Written as DNA, the CDR3 is TGCGCCAGCAGCGTGGGGGGGCCGGTCTACAATGAGCAGTTCTTC. This translates into CASSVGGPVYNEQFF.